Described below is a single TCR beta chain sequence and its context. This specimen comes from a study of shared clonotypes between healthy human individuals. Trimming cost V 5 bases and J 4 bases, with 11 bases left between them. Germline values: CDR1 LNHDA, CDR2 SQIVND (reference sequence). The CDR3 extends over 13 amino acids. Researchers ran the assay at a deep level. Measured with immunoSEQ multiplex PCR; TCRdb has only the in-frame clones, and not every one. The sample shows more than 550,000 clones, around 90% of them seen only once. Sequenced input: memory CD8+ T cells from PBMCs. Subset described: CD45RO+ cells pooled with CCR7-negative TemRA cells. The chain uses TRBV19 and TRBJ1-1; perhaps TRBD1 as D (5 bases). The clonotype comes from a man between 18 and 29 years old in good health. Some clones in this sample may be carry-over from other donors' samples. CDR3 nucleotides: TGTGCCAGTAGTCAGGGCGTAGGCACTGAAGCTTTCTTT. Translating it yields CASSQGVGTEAFF.